The next 21 T cell receptor beta chains were all read from a single sample in a study of blood T cell repertoires in COVID-19. Some clones are missing from TCRdb's copy, which holds only in-frame ones; the method was immunoSEQ multiplex PCR. The data contain 250,000 or so clones, approximately 90% of them singletons. Sequenced sample: PBMCs or T cells enriched from blood (not recorded which). These receptors were obtained from a human donor in a cohort exposed to, infected with or recovered from COVID-19 (not recorded which). The donor label of this sample is uncertain.

This rearrangement joins TRBV11-2 to TRBJ2-1; TRBD2 aligns across 8 bases. The ends lost 5 bases at V and 3 bases at J; junction bases unmatched: 9. Germline V lookup: CDR1 SGHAT, CDR2 FQNNGV. The CDR3 sequence is 16 residues long. CDR3 in DNA: TGTGCCAGCAGCCCGACCCAGCGGGGGCACTACAATGAGCAGTTCTTC. It translates to CASSPTQRGHYNEQFF.

The V gene is TRBV7-2, the J gene TRBJ1-4; D may be TRBD1 (6 bases). The CDR3 totals 15 residues. Between the trimmed V and J ends, which lost 1 base and 8 bases, there was a span of 14 bases. Germline V lookup: CDR1 SGHTA, CDR2 FQGNSA. The CDR3 coding sequence is TGTGCCAGCAGCTTAGAGGGCAGGGGCAACGAAAAACTGTTTTTT. Translation gives CASSLEGRGNEKLFF.

This sequence joins TRBV5-8 and TRBJ2-7; D gene uncertain. CDR1 and CDR2 (germline): SGHTS, YDEGEE. V lost 0 bases and J lost 3, with 4 bases in between. The CDR3 loop spans 12 amino acids. Here the CDR3 DNA reads TGTGCCAGCAGCTTGGTCGTCTACGAGCAGTACTTC. Translating it yields CASSLVVYEQYF.

The chain carries TRBV9 and TRBJ1-4; D gene uncertain. The CDR3 extends over 15 amino acids. Germline CDR1 reads SGDLS; CDR2 reads YYNGEE. The ends were cut back, 3 bases at V and 0 bases at J, with 9 bases in the middle. CDR3 DNA sequence: TGTGCCAGCAGCGCACAACATGCAACTAATGAAAAACTGTTTTTT. This translates into CASSAQHATNEKLFF.

The gene calls are TRBV5-8 and TRBJ1-1; D is possibly TRBD1 (5 bases). CDR1 and CDR2 from the germline V gene are SGHTS and YDEGEE. This CDR3 has 15 residues. The V gene lost 4 bases and the J gene lost 2 bases, with 15 bases spanning the gap. The CDR3 here is CASSLRQGVNTEAFF. CDR3 nucleotides: TGTGCCAGCAGCCTACGACAAGGGGTTAACACTGAAGCTTTCTTT.

The rearrangement links TRBV19 to TRBJ2-2, with TRBD1 matching 8 bases. Germline CDR1 and CDR2: LNHDA and SQIVND (reference sequence). The J segment lost 6 bases and the V segment lost 8 bases, leaving 11 bases of the junction unmatched. The length of the CDR3 is 15 residues. The CDR3 DNA sequence: TGTGCCAGTGGGCAGGGGGCAGGGTTCGCCGGGGAGCTGTTTTTT. It encodes CASGQGAGFAGELFF.

This clone was observed a single time. The chain recombines TRBV4-1 with TRBJ2-7, with 7 bases lining up with TRBD2. CDR1 is MGHRA and CDR2 is YSYEKL in the germline V gene. The CDR3 length is 18 residues. Germline trimming cut 3 bases from V and 3 bases from J; bases unmatched to any gene: 17. CDR3 sequence: CASSHLLSTGGRVYEQYF. DNA of the CDR3: TGCGCCAGCAGCCACCTCCTAAGTACGGGGGGTAGGGTCTACGAGCAGTACTTC.

In its sample, this clone was seen once. The chain recombines TRBV6-6 with TRBJ1-2, with 7 bases fitting TRBD1. V lost 1 base and J lost 1; bases outside the gene matches: 6. Germline V gene sequence: CDR1 MNHNY, CDR2 SVGAGI (reference sequence). The CDR3 contains 16 residues. CDR3 DNA sequence: TGTGCCAGCAGTTACTTTGACAGGGATCATAACTATGGCTACACCTTC. Amino acids: CASSYFDRDHNYGYTF.

V is TRBV7-2 and J is TRBJ2-1; D may be TRBD2 (5 bases). V was trimmed by 4 bases and J by 0 bases, leaving 13 bases between them. Germline V gene sequence: CDR1 SGHTA, CDR2 FQGNSA. CDR3 length equals 16 residues. The CDR3 DNA sequence: TGTGCCAGCAGCTCCGGACTTCGTGGCTCCTACAATGAGCAGTTCTTC. Protein: CASSSGLRGSYNEQFF.

The gene calls are TRBV3-1 (or the pseudogene TRBV3-2) and TRBJ1-2; D unresolved. Deletions cut 0 bases from V and 4 bases from J, with 12 bases between. The CDR3 loop spans 15 amino acids. Germline lookup yields CDR1 LGHDT and CDR2 YNNKEL (reference sequence). The CDR3, as DNA: TGTGCCAGCAGCCAAGAGCCCAAGAATAGCTATGGCTACACCTTC. The encoded protein is CASSQEPKNSYGYTF.

Here the CDR3 reads CATSDGRGRGTEAFF. The CDR3 nucleotides read TGTGCCACCAGTGACGGCCGAGGGAGAGGCACTGAAGCTTTCTTT. V gene TRBV24-1 combines with J gene TRBJ1-1; no definite D call. The CDR3 spans 15 residues. Germline V gene data show CDR1 as KGHDR and CDR2 as SFDVKD. V lost 4 bases and J lost 4, with 15 bases in between.

The chain recombines TRBV5-1 with TRBJ1-2; D gene ambiguous. Trimming removed 3 bases at V and 3 bases at J, with 3 bases between. Germline CDR1 and CDR2: SGHRS and YFSETQ. There are 11 residues in the CDR3. The CDR3 DNA reads TGCGCCAGCAGCTCCGACTATGGCTACACCTTC. Protein sequence: CASSSDYGYTF.

The chain recombines TRBV29-1 with TRBJ2-3, with 7 bases identical to TRBD2. After removal of 3 bases from V and 4 bases from J, the junction contained 4 bases not matched to a gene. CDR1 and CDR2 (germline): SQVTM, ANQGSEA. This CDR3 is built from 13 residues. The CDR3 DNA sequence: TGCAGCGTTGAGGGGGGGGACCCAGATACGCAGTATTTT. This gives the protein CSVEGGDPDTQYF.

This clone appeared once. The chain uses TRBV11-2 and TRBJ1-1; D not resolved. The V gene lost 0 bases and the J gene lost 6 bases, with 5 bases spanning the gap. The CDR3 is made up of 12 amino acids. Germline lookup yields CDR1 SGHAT and CDR2 FQNNGV. As DNA, the CDR3 is TGTGCCAGCAGCTTAGAACAATCTGAAGCTTTCTTT. It translates to CASSLEQSEAFF.

The J gene is TRBJ1-5, the V gene TRBV4-1; tentative D call: TRBD1 (5 bases). Looked up from germline, CDR1 is MGHRA and CDR2 is YSYEKL. The V end lost 6 bases, the J end lost 5 bases, and 8 bases lay between the germline ends. The CDR3 runs to 12 residues. The CDR3 sequence is CASSRGDQPQHF. Written as DNA, the CDR3 is TGCGCCAGCAGTCGGGGGGATCAGCCCCAGCATTTT.

The chain joins TRBV30 to TRBJ1-6; D not resolved. This CDR3 spans 11 amino acids. Germline CDR1 reads GTSNPN; CDR2 reads SVGIG (reference sequence). The V gene lost 6 bases and the J gene lost 7 bases, with 7 bases spanning the gap. The CDR3 here is CACRGNSPLHF. DNA of the CDR3: TGTGCCTGTCGAGGGAATTCACCCCTCCACTTT.

The rearrangement uses TRBV5-1 and TRBJ2-7; D might be TRBD2 (5 bases). Trimming removed 2 bases from V and 2 bases from J, with 14 bases in between. This CDR3 comprises 15 residues. The germline gives CDR1 SGHRS, CDR2 YFSETQ. DNA of the CDR3: TGCGCCAGCAGCTTTATTCTCGGGGATGCCTACGAGCAGTACTTC. The encoded protein is CASSFILGDAYEQYF.

V usage is TRBV5-3 and J usage is TRBJ2-6; D is unclear. TRBV5-3 is given ORF status, its function remaining uncertain. V lost 3 bases, J lost 0 bases, and 7 bases lay in between. The CDR3 consists of 15 residues. The chain's CDR3 is CARSSAGSGANVLTF. CDR3 DNA: TGTGCCAGAAGCTCCGCCGGCTCTGGGGCCAACGTCCTGACTTTC.

The V and J genes are TRBV5-4 and TRBJ2-3; 11 bases are shared with TRBD1. The CDR3 contains 14 residues. Germline values: CDR1 SGHNT, CDR2 YYREEE (reference sequence). V shed 5 bases, J shed 5 bases, and the junction held 4 bases outside the gene matches. CDR3 sequence reads: CASRRDRGKDTQYF. The CDR3 coding sequence is TGTGCCAGCAGGCGGGACAGGGGGAAAGATACGCAGTATTTT.

The V and J genes are TRBV19 and TRBJ1-1; TRBD1 matches 10 bases. Trimming cost V 5 bases and J 5 bases; bases outside gene matches: 8. The CDR3 spans 15 residues. From germline, CDR1 is LNHDA and CDR2 SQIVND (reference sequence). The CDR3 coding sequence is TGTGCCAGTAGTCTTGACAGGGGGCAGGCGACTGAAGCTTTCTTT. It encodes CASSLDRGQATEAFF. Variable domain in full (rest from reference TRBV19 and TRBJ1-1): DGGITQSPKYLFRKEGQNVTLSCEQNLNHDAMYWYRQDPGQGLRLIYYSQIVNDFQKGDIAEGYSVSREKKESFPLTVTSAQKNPTAFYLCASSLDRGQATEAFFGQGTRLTVV.

V is TRBV29-1 and J is TRBJ2-7; TRBD1 might be the D (6 bases). From germline, CDR1 is SQVTM and CDR2 ANQGSEA. The V end lost 8 bases, the J end lost 3 bases, and 11 bases lay between the germline ends. This CDR3 comprises 11 residues. The CDR3 DNA reads as TGCAGCTACAGGGTTGGCTACGAGCAGTACTTC. Its protein is CSYRVGYEQYF.